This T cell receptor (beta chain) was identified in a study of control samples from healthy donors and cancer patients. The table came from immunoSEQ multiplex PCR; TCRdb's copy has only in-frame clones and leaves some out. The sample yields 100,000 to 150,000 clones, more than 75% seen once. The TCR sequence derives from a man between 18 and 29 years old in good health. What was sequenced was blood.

CDR3 nucleotide sequence: TGTGCCAGCAGCAAAAACAGGACAGGGGAGTACAATGAGCAGTTCTTC. Protein: CASSKNRTGEYNEQFF. The V and J genes are TRBV21-1 and TRBJ2-1; the tabulated D call, TRBD1, remains unverified against the DNA. TRBV21-1 is tagged as a pseudogene. This CDR3 is built from 16 residues.